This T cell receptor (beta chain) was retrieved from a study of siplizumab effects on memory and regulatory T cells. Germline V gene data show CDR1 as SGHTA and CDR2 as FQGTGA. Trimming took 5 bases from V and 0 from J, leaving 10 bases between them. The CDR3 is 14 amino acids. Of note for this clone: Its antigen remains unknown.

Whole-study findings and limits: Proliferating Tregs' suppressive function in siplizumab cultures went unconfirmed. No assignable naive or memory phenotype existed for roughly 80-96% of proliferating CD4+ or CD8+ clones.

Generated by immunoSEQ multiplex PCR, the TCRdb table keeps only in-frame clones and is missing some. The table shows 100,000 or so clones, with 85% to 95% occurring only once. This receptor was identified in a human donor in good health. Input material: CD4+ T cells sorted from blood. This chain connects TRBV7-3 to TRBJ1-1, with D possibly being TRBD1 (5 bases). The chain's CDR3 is CASSTGALNTEAFF. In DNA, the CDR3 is TGTGCCAGCAGCACCGGGGCCTTGAACACTGAAGCTTTCTTT.